This TCR beta chain was found in a study of blood T cell repertoires in COVID-19. Turning to the study itself: Acute and convalescent COVID-19 samples came from the United States, Italy and Spain.

Germline loops: CDR1 SGHVS, CDR2 FQNEAQ. This CDR3 is built from 14 residues. V shed 1 base and J shed 5 bases, with 11 bases lying between them. Sequencing used immunoSEQ multiplex PCR; TCRdb keeps in-frame clones, though not all of them. The data hold approximately 200,000 clones, with about 80% observed a single time. Input material: peripheral blood. The rearrangement links TRBV7-8 to TRBJ2-5; D is perhaps TRBD1 (5 bases). The TCR originated in a human donor with acute or convalescent COVID-19. The donor label of this sample is uncertain. The CDR3 protein is CASSLGPSGETQYF. As DNA, the CDR3 is TGTGCCAGCAGCTTAGGCCCCTCAGGGGAGACCCAGTACTTC.